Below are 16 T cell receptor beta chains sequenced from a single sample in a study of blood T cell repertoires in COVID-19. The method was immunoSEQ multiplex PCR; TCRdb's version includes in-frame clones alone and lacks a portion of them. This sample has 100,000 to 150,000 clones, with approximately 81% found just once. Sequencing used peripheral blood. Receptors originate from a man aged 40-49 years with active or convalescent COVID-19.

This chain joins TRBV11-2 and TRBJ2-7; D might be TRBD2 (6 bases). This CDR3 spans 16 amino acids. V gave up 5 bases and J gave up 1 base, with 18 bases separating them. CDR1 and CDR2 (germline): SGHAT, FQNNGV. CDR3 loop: CASSGYGAGRSYEQYF. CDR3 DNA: TGTGCCAGCAGCGGCTACGGGGCGGGGCGGTCCTACGAGCAGTACTTC. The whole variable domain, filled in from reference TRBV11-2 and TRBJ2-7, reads EAGVAQSPRYKIIEKRQSVAFWCNPISGHATLYWYQQILGQGPKLLIQFQNNGVVDDSQLPKDRFSAERLKGVDSTLKIQPAKLEDSAVYLCASSGYGAGRSYEQYFGPGTRLTVT.

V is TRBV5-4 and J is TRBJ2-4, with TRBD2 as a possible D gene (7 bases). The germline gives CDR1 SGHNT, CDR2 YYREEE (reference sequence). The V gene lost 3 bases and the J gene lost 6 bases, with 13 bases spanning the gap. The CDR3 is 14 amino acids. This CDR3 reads CASSSEGGANIQYF. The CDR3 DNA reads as TGTGCCAGCAGCTCGGAGGGGGGGGCAAACATTCAGTACTTC.

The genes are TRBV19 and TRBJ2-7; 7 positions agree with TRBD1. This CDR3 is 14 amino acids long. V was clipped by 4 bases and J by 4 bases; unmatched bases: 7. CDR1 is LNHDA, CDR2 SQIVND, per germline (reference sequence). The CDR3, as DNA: TGTGCCAGTAGTAACAGGGGTTACCTATACGAGCAGTACTTC. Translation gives CASSNRGYLYEQYF.

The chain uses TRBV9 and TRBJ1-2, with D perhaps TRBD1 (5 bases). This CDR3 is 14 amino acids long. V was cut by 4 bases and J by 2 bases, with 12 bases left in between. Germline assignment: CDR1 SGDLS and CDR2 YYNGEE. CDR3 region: CASSLTDTNYGYTF. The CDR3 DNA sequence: TGTGCCAGCAGCTTGACGGACACCAACTATGGCTACACCTTC.

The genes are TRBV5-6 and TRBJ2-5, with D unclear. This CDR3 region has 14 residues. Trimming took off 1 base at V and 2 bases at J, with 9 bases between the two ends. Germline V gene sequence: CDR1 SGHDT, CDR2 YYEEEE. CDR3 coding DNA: TGTGCCAGCAGCTTGATTTTGCAGCAAGAGACCCAGTACTTC. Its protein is CASSLILQQETQYF. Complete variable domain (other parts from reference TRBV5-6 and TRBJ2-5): DAGVTQSPTHLIKTRGQQVTLRCSPKSGHDTVSWYQQALGQGPQFIFQYYEEEERQRGNFPDRFSGHQFPNYSSELNVNALLLGDSALYLCASSLILQQETQYFGPGTRLLVL.

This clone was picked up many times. DNA for the CDR3: TGTGCCAGCAGCGTAGCAAGCGGGGGCGTTTACAATGAGCAGTTCTTC. This codes for CASSVASGGVYNEQFF. The V gene is TRBV9, the J gene TRBJ2-1; 8 nucleotides align to TRBD2. The CDR3 consists of 16 residues. The germline CDR1 and CDR2 sequences are SGDLS and YYNGEE. After removal of 0 bases from V and 4 bases from J, the junction contained 6 bases not matched to a gene.

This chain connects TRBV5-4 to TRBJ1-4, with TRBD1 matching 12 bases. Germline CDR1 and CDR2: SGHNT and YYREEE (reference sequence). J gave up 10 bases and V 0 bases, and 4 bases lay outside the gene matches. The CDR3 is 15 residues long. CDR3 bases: TGTGCCAGCAGCTTGGAGGGACAGGGGGCGCGAAAACTGTTTTTT. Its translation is CASSLEGQGARKLFF.

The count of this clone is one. The CDR3 bases are TGTGCCAGCAGTACCCCCATCCAGGACAGCTCCTATGGCTACACCTTC. This codes for CASSTPIQDSSYGYTF. J is TRBJ1-2 and V is TRBV28; D possibly corresponds to TRBD1 (6 bases). The CDR3 is 16 residues long. Germline CDR1 reads MDHEN; CDR2 reads SYDVKM. The V end was cut by 5 bases, the J end by 4 bases, with 20 bases between.

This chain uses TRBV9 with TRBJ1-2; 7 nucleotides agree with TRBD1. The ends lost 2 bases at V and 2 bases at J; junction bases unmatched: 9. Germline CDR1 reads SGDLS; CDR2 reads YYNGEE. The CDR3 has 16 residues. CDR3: CASSVLTTGSNYGYTF. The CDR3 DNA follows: TGTGCCAGCAGCGTCCTCACGACAGGGTCGAACTATGGCTACACCTTC.

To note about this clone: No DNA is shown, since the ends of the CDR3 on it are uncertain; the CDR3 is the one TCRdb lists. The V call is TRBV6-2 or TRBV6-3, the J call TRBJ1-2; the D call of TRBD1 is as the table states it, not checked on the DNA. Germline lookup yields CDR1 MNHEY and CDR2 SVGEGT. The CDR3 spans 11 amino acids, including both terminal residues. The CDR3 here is CASSFGQGNSF.

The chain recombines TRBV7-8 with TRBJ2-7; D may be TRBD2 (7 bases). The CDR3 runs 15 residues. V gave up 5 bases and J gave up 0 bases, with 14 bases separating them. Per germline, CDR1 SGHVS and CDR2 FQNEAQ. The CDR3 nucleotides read TGTGCCAGCAGCCCTAGGGGGGGGAGCTCCTACGAGCAGTACTTC. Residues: CASSPRGGSSYEQYF.

In DNA, the CDR3 is TGTGCCAGCAGCTTAGAGGGTTTTTTAGGGGGAGCCGAGCAGTTCTTC. This encodes CASSLEGFLGGAEQFF. V gene TRBV11-2 combines with J gene TRBJ2-1; the D gene is possibly TRBD1 (6 bases). Germline V lookup: CDR1 SGHAT, CDR2 FQNNGV. The V and J ends lost 0 bases and 10 bases respectively, with 19 bases between them. The CDR3 extends over 16 amino acids.

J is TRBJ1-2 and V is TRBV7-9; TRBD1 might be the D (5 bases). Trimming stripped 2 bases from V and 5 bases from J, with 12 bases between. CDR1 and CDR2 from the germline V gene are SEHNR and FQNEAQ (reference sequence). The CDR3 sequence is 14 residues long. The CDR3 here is CASSLQGTTYGYTF. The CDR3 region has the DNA TGTGCCAGCAGCTTACAAGGGACTACATATGGCTACACCTTC.

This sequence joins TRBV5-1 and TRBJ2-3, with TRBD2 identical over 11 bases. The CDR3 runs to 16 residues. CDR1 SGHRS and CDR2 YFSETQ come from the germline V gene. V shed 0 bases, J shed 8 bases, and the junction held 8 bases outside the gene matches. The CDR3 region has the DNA TGCGCCAGCAGCTTGGTGGCTAGCGGGAGGTCTTTTACGCAGTATTTT. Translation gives CASSLVASGRSFTQYF.

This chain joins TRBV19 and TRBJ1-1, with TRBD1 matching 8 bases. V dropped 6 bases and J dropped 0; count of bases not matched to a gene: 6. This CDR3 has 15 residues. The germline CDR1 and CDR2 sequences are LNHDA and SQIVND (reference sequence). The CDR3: CASRITGGLNTEAFF. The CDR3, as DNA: TGTGCCAGTAGAATCACAGGGGGACTGAACACTGAAGCTTTCTTT.

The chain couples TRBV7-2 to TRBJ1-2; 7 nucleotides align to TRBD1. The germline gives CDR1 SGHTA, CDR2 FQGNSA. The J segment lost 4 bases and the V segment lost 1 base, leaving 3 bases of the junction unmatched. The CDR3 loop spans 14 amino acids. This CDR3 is CASSLGGTVYGYTF. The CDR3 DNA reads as TGTGCCAGCAGCTTAGGCGGGACAGTCTATGGCTACACCTTC. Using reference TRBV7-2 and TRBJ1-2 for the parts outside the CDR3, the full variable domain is GAGVSQSPSNKVTEKGKDVELRCDPISGHTALYWYRQSLGQGLEFLIYFQGNSAPDKSGLPSDRFSAERTGGSVSTLTIQRTQQEDSAVYLCASSLGGTVYGYTFGSGTRLTVV.